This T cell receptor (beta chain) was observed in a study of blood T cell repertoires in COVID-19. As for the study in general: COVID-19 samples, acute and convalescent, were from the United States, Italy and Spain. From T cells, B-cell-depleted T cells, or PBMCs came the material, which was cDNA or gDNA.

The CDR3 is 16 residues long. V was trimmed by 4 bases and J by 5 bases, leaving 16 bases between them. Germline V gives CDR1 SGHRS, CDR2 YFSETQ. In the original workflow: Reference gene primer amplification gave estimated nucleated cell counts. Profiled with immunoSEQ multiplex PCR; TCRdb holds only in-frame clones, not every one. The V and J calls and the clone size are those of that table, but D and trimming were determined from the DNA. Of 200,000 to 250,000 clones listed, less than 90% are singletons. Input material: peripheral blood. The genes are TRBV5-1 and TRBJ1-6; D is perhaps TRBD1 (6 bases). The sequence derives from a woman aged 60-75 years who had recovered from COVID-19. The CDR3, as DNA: TGCGCCAGCAGCCAATCGGCGGGGGCTGATAATTCACCCCTCCACTTT. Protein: CASSQSAGADNSPLHF. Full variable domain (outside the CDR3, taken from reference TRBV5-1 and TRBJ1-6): KAGVTQTPRYLIKTRGQQVTLSCSPISGHRSVSWYQQTPGQGLQFLFEYFSETQRNKGNFPGRFSGRQFSNSRSEMNVSTLELGDSALYLCASSQSAGADNSPLHFGNGTRLTVT.